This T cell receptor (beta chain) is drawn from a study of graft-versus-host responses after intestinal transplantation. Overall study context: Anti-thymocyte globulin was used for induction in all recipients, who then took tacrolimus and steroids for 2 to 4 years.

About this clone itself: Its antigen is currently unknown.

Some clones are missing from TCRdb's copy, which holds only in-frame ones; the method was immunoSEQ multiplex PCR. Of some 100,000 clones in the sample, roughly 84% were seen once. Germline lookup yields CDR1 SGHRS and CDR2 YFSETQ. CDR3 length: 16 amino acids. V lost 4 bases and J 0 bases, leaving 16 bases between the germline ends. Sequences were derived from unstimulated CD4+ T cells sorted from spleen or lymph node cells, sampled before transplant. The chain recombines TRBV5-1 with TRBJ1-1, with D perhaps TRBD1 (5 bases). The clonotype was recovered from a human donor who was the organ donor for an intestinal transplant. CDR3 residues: CASSLQGAAVNTEAFF. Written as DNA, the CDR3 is TGCGCCAGCAGCCTTCAGGGTGCCGCCGTGAACACTGAAGCTTTCTTT. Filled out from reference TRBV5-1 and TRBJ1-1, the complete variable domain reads KAGVTQTPRYLIKTRGQQVTLSCSPISGHRSVSWYQQTPGQGLQFLFEYFSETQRNKGNFPGRFSGRQFSNSRSEMNVSTLELGDSALYLCASSLQGAAVNTEAFFGQGTRLTVV.